The next 31 T cell receptor beta chains were all read from a single sample in a study of T cell responses to AZD1222 COVID-19 vaccine. TCRdb's table, derived via immunoSEQ multiplex PCR, lists solely in-frame clones and lacks some. This table has about 140,000 clones, nearly 95% appearing once. Sample: peripheral blood, taken 28 days after the second AZD1222 dose. The receptors were sampled from an adult who received the AZD1222 COVID-19 vaccine.

The rearrangement joins TRBV5-1 to TRBJ1-1; D not certain. Per the germline V gene, CDR1 is SGHRS and CDR2 is YFSETQ. V was clipped by 3 bases and J by 5 bases, with 17 bases between them. The CDR3 runs to 15 residues. DNA for the CDR3: TGCGCCAGCAGCTCCTCTCGGCTCACGGGGACTGAAGCTTTCTTT. Translating it yields CASSSSRLTGTEAFF.

The V and J genes are TRBV27 and TRBJ1-2; D is ambiguous. The CDR3 runs to 16 residues. Trimming took off 4 bases at V and 4 bases at J, with 19 bases between the two ends. Looked up from germline, CDR1 is MNHEY and CDR2 is SMNVEV (reference sequence). CDR3 loop: CASSYISGPRTYGYTF. The CDR3 nucleotides are TGTGCCAGCAGTTATATATCCGGGCCCAGAACCTATGGCTACACCTTC.

The rearrangement joins TRBV6-1 to TRBJ2-5; no clear D gene. The length of the CDR3 is 13 residues. Trimming cost V 3 bases and J 2 bases, with 7 bases left between them. Germline CDR1 is MNHNS and CDR2 is SASEGT. This CDR3 reads CASSDSQQETQYF. In nucleotides, the CDR3 is TGTGCCAGCAGTGACAGCCAGCAAGAGACCCAGTACTTC.

The chain employs TRBV5-1 and TRBJ1-1, with D tentatively TRBD1 (5 bases). CDR3 length: 12 amino acids. V was shortened by 4 bases and J by 7 bases, with 11 bases between the two germline ends. CDR1 SGHRS and CDR2 YFSETQ come from the germline V gene. Here the CDR3 DNA reads TGCGCCAGCAGCGCGCGACAGTTTGAAGCTTTCTTT. It specifies CASSARQFEAFF.

The chain couples TRBV19 to TRBJ2-3, with 9 positions matching TRBD1. CDR3 size: 14 residues. Germline CDR1 LNHDA, CDR2 SQIVND (reference sequence). The trim removed 6 bases at V and 2 bases at J, leaving 3 bases unmatched. The CDR3, as DNA: TGTGCCAGTAGACGGGACAGGGCCACAGATACGCAGTATTTT. Residues: CASRRDRATDTQYF.

V gene TRBV28 combines with J gene TRBJ2-7; 11 nucleotides align to TRBD2. CDR1 and CDR2 (germline): MDHEN, SYDVKM. The ends lost 3 bases at V and 6 bases at J; junction bases unmatched: 7. The CDR3 extends over 15 amino acids. CDR3 in amino acids: CASSFLAGGLIEQYF. CDR3 sequence (DNA): TGTGCCAGCAGTTTCTTAGCGGGAGGGCTTATCGAGCAGTACTTC.

The chain joins TRBV5-1 to TRBJ1-5, with TRBD1 identical over 9 bases. The junction had 7 bases not matched to a gene; V was cut back by 4 bases and J by 8 bases. The CDR3 runs to 14 residues. The germline CDR1 and CDR2 sequences are SGHRS and YFSETQ. CDR3 coding DNA: TGCGCCAGCAGCCTAGGGACAGGGTTAGAGCCCCAGCATTTT. Translation: CASSLGTGLEPQHF. Combining the CDR3 with reference TRBV5-1 and TRBJ1-5 gives the whole variable domain KAGVTQTPRYLIKTRGQQVTLSCSPISGHRSVSWYQQTPGQGLQFLFEYFSETQRNKGNFPGRFSGRQFSNSRSEMNVSTLELGDSALYLCASSLGTGLEPQHFGDGTRLSIL.

In regard to this clone: One end of the junction does not line up with germline, which may come from a read error. The V gene is TRBV6-1, the J gene TRBJ1-1, with 7 bases identical to TRBD1. CDR3 length: 16 residues. Germline lookup yields CDR1 MNHNS and CDR2 SASEGT. The CDR3 DNA follows: TGTGCCAGCAGTGAACCCCGTGGCAGGGGGGGCACTAAAGCTTTCTTT. This sequence encodes CASSEPRGRGGTKAFF.

The chain joins TRBV6-5 to TRBJ2-7, with TRBD2 identical over 8 bases. V lost 4 bases, J lost 1 base, and 6 bases stayed unmatched. CDR1 is MNHEY, CDR2 SVGAGI, per germline. CDR3 length equals 15 residues. CDR3 DNA: TGTGCCAGCAGTTCCCCGGCGGGGGGATCCTACGAGCAGTACTTC. Amino acid sequence: CASSSPAGGSYEQYF.

This chain connects TRBV11-2 to TRBJ2-3, with 7 bases matching TRBD2. The junction had 8 bases not matched to a gene; V was cut back by 5 bases and J by 0 bases. CDR3 length equals 16 residues. The V gene's germline CDR1 is SGHAT and CDR2 FQNNGV. The CDR3 nucleotides are TGTGCCAGCAGCCCGCGGGGGAGTTTCAGCACAGATACGCAGTATTTT. It is translated as CASSPRGSFSTDTQYF.

CDR3 nucleotides: TGTGCCAGCAGCTTGGTGGTTGGCTACACCTTC. Translating gives CASSLVVGYTF. The V call is TRBV5-8, the J call TRBJ1-2; D not resolved. Trimming removed 0 bases at V and 7 bases at J, with 4 bases between. The length of the CDR3 is 11 residues. Germline CDR1 is SGHTS and CDR2 is YDEGEE.

The chain recombines TRBV28 with TRBJ1-2; tentative D call: TRBD1 (5 bases). Germline V gene lookup returns CDR1 MDHEN and CDR2 SYDVKM. V was trimmed by 6 bases and J by 4 bases, leaving 15 bases between them. The CDR3 length is 14 residues. The chain's CDR3 is CASSFPGTPYGYTF. CDR3 sequence (DNA): TGTGCCAGCAGCTTCCCCGGGACGCCCTATGGCTACACCTTC.

The J gene is TRBJ2-5, the V gene TRBV5-1; tentatively, D is TRBD1 (5 bases). Trimming took off 6 bases at V and 4 bases at J, with 19 bases between the two ends. CDR3 length equals 15 residues. CDR1 and CDR2 from the germline V gene are SGHRS and YFSETQ. CDR3 in DNA: TGCGCCAGCACCGTTCTCCGGCAGGGTAGAGAGACCCAGTACTTC. It is translated as CASTVLRQGRETQYF.

The J gene is TRBJ1-6, the V gene TRBV9, with D unclear. The V and J ends lost 1 base and 8 bases respectively, with 4 bases between them. This CDR3 comprises 12 residues. The germline CDR1 and CDR2 sequences are SGDLS and YYNGEE. The CDR3 region has the DNA TGTGCCAGCAGCGTAAGGGATTCACCCCTCCACTTT. It codes for CASSVRDSPLHF.

This CDR3 is CASSPTGGNQPQHF. Written as DNA, the CDR3 is TGTGCCAGCAGCCCGACAGGGGGCAATCAGCCCCAGCATTTT. This chain uses TRBV25-1 with TRBJ1-5; 8 positions agree with TRBD1. The germline gives CDR1 MGHDK, CDR2 SYGVNS. J was trimmed by 2 bases and V by 6 bases; bases with no gene match: 3. This CDR3 has 14 residues.

This sequence joins TRBV11-2 and TRBJ1-6; D perhaps matches TRBD1 (6 bases). There are 15 residues in the CDR3. Germline V CDR1 and CDR2: SGHAT, FQNNGV. V dropped 5 bases and J dropped 11 bases, with 19 bases sitting between them. For the CDR3, the DNA is TGTGCCAGCAGCCCACGGACAGAAAGACCTCCACCCCTCCACTTT. Translating it yields CASSPRTERPPPLHF. Full variable domain (missing parts from reference TRBV11-2 and TRBJ1-6): EAGVAQSPRYKIIEKRQSVAFWCNPISGHATLYWYQQILGQGPKLLIQFQNNGVVDDSQLPKDRFSAERLKGVDSTLKIQPAKLEDSAVYLCASSPRTERPPPLHFGNGTRLTVT.

The chain joins TRBV20-1 to TRBJ2-1; unclear D gene. This CDR3 region has 11 residues. Trimming cost V 3 bases and J 10 bases, with 10 bases left between them. Germline values: CDR1 DFQATT, CDR2 SNEGSKA (reference sequence). Here the CDR3 DNA reads TGCAGTGCTAGGGACCAGATCGAGCAGTTCTTC. Protein sequence: CSARDQIEQFF.

V usage is TRBV19 and J usage is TRBJ2-5; perhaps TRBD1 as D (5 bases). This CDR3 is built from 14 residues. Germline values: CDR1 LNHDA, CDR2 SQIVND (reference sequence). V lost 3 bases and J lost 4, with 12 bases in between. CDR3 in amino acids: CASSISQGLETQYF. In nucleotides, the CDR3 is TGTGCCAGTAGTATCTCGCAGGGCCTAGAGACCCAGTACTTC.

This clone was recorded only once. The V call is TRBV28, the J call TRBJ1-1; TRBD1 agrees at 7 bases. The CDR3 is made up of 12 amino acids. Germline CDR1 reads MDHEN; CDR2 reads SYDVKM. Germline trimming cut 5 bases from V and 9 bases from J; bases unmatched to any gene: 6. In DNA, the CDR3 is TGTGCCAGCAGTCGGCGACAGGGAAAAGCTTTCTTT. Residues: CASSRRQGKAFF.

The V call is TRBV27, the J call TRBJ2-7; TRBD2 aligns across 14 bases. The germline gives CDR1 MNHEY, CDR2 SMNVEV (reference sequence). The CDR3 runs to 17 residues. V was pared by 2 bases and J by 3 bases, with 6 bases of the junction left unmatched. The CDR3 DNA follows: TGTGCCAGCAGTTTAGTGACTAGCGGGAGGGCTATCTACGAGCAGTACTTC. Amino acid sequence: CASSLVTSGRAIYEQYF.

The chain recombines TRBV24-1 with TRBJ2-4; 7 bases map to TRBD2. The germline gives CDR1 KGHDR, CDR2 SFDVKD. The CDR3 runs 14 residues. Trimming cost V 5 bases and J 4 bases; bases outside gene matches: 4. The CDR3 here is CATSVSSGKNIQYF. The CDR3 DNA reads TGTGCCACCAGTGTTTCTAGCGGTAAAAACATTCAGTACTTC.

This chain connects TRBV11-2 to TRBJ2-3, with D unresolved. Trimming removed 6 bases at V and 4 bases at J, with 11 bases between. The CDR3 is 13 residues long. From germline, CDR1 is SGHAT and CDR2 FQNNGV. The CDR3 is CASRRASADTQYF. The CDR3 region has the DNA TGTGCCAGCAGGCGCGCATCGGCAGATACGCAGTATTTT. The entire variable domain, with the rest obtained from reference TRBV11-2 and TRBJ2-3, is as follows: EAGVAQSPRYKIIEKRQSVAFWCNPISGHATLYWYQQILGQGPKLLIQFQNNGVVDDSQLPKDRFSAERLKGVDSTLKIQPAKLEDSAVYLCASRRASADTQYFGPGTRLTVL.

This clone has just one count. J is TRBJ2-5 and V is TRBV24-1; D is perhaps TRBD2 (6 bases). Germline V CDR1 and CDR2: KGHDR, SFDVKD. V lost 3 bases and J 5 bases, leaving 18 bases between the germline ends. This CDR3 has 16 amino acids. For the CDR3, the DNA is TGTGCCACCAGTGATCCGAATGGGGGGAGGTCGGAGACCCAGTACTTC. Translation: CATSDPNGGRSETQYF.

The V gene is TRBV28, the J gene TRBJ1-3; 7 positions match TRBD1. The CDR3 has 15 amino acids. V was clipped by 6 bases and J by 7 bases; unmatched bases: 12. Germline values: CDR1 MDHEN, CDR2 SYDVKM. The CDR3 sequence: CASSLGTDYRNTIYF. For the CDR3, the DNA is TGTGCCAGCAGCCTAGGGACAGATTACAGGAACACCATATATTTT.

This clone was counted a few times. The V and J genes are TRBV12-3 or TRBV12-4 and TRBJ1-1; D gene uncertain. CDR3 size: 12 residues. The V gene lost 6 bases and the J gene lost 5 bases, with 10 bases spanning the gap. The CDR3 DNA reads TGTGCCAGCAGCCCGGGAGCTACTGAAGCTTTCTTT. This codes for CASSPGATEAFF.

This chain joins TRBV25-1 and TRBJ2-3; 7 bases map to TRBD2. Looked up from germline, CDR1 is MGHDK and CDR2 is SYGVNS. CDR3 length: 15 amino acids. V lost 1 base to trimming and J lost 2 bases; unmatched junction nucleotides: 3. The CDR3 nucleotides read TGTGCCAGCAGTGAATTCAGCGGGGTCACAGATACGCAGTATTTT. Translating gives CASSEFSGVTDTQYF.

The chain has TRBV11-2 and TRBJ1-4; a weak D match, TRBD1 (5 bases). Trimming stripped 5 bases from V and 5 bases from J, with 9 bases between. The CDR3 loop spans 13 amino acids. Per germline, CDR1 SGHAT and CDR2 FQNNGV. The CDR3 spells CASSLGLNEKLFF. The CDR3 nucleotides read TGTGCCAGCAGCCTGGGGCTCAATGAAAAACTGTTTTTT.

This clone was picked up one time. V and J are TRBV7-2 and TRBJ2-1; 7 nucleotides align to TRBD2. Trimming took 8 bases from V and 10 from J; bases not matched to a gene: 17. Germline loops: CDR1 SGHTA, CDR2 FQGNSA. This CDR3 spans 15 amino acids. The chain's CDR3 is CASRGWLAAKGEQFF. The DNA for the CDR3 is TGTGCCAGCCGGGGGTGGCTAGCGGCTAAAGGGGAGCAGTTCTTC.

The table lists this clone with a count of one. The chain combines TRBV7-2 with TRBJ1-2; D ambiguous. CDR1 and CDR2 (germline): SGHTA, FQGNSA. V gave up 4 bases and J gave up 0 bases, with 12 bases separating them. There are 15 residues in the CDR3. In DNA, the CDR3 is TGTGCCAGCAGCTCCCTCGGGCTATCTAACTATGGCTACACCTTC. Residues: CASSSLGLSNYGYTF.

The chain links TRBV30 to TRBJ2-7; no clear D. Germline V gene data show CDR1 as GTSNPN and CDR2 as SVGIG (reference sequence). Trimming took 2 bases from V and 1 from J, leaving 15 bases between them. There are 15 residues in the CDR3. CDR3 sequence (DNA): TGTGCCTGGAGTTCAAATGGGCCAGTTTCCTACGAGCAGTACTTC. It encodes CAWSSNGPVSYEQYF.

As DNA, the CDR3 is TGTGCCAGCAGCTTAGAGACACATGAGCAGTTCTTC. Translation: CASSLETHEQFF. This chain connects TRBV7-9 to TRBJ2-1, with D hard to call. The germline gives CDR1 SEHNR, CDR2 FQNEAQ (reference sequence). The V end lost 1 base, the J end lost 8 bases, and 6 bases lay between the germline ends. This CDR3 contains 12 residues. The entire variable domain, with the rest obtained from reference TRBV7-9 and TRBJ2-1, is as follows: DTGVSQNPRHKITKRGQNVTFRCDPISEHNRLYWYRQTLGQGPEFLTYFQNEAQLEKSRLLSDRFSAERPKGSFSTLEIQRTEQGDSAMYLCASSLETHEQFFGPGTRLTVL.